This TCR beta chain was found in a study of identical twins. Study-wide findings and caveats: In cord blood, abundant beta clonotypes had fewer insertions; memory showed no trend. Low generation probability was overrepresented in out-of-frame alpha sequences shared by twins. There was more out-of-frame TCR alpha sharing in monozygotic twins than models estimated.

Deletions cut 5 bases from V and 1 base from J, with 14 bases between. The CDR3 extends over 15 amino acids. The authors used template switching to add a universal primer site and gave cDNA unique molecular identifiers. TCRdb called the 5' RACE reads again in MiXCR, with one record for every CDR3 protein. In the table there are 500,000 to 700,000 distinct CDR3 sequences, roughly 7.1% of which are singletons. Remarks on this clonotype: Its antigen is not known.

The same data also went into a second study, on yellow fever vaccine responses in identical twins.

The sequence was collected from a woman aged 18 to 35 in good health. This chain uses TRBV12-3 or TRBV12-4 with TRBJ2-5, with a possible D match to TRBD1 (6 bases). Sequenced sample: PBMCs. CDR3 bases: TGTGCCAGCAGTCCCACAGGGAGCCCCCAAGAGACCCAGTACTTC. Translated, it gives CASSPTGSPQETQYF.